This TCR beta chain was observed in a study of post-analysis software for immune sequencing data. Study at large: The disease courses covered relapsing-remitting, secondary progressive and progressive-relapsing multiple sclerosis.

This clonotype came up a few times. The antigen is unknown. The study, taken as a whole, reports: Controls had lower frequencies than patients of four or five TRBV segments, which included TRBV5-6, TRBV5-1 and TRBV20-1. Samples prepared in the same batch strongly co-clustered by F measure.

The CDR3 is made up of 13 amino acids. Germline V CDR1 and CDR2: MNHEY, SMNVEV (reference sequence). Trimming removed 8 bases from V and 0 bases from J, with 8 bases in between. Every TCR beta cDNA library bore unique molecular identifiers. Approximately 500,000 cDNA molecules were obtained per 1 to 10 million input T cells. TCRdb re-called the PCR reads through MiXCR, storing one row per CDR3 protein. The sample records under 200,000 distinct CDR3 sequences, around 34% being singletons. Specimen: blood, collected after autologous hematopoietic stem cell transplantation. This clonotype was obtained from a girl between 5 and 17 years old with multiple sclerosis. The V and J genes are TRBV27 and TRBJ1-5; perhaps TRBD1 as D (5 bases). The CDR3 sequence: CASGTYSNQPQHF. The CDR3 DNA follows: TGTGCCAGCGGGACCTATAGCAATCAGCCCCAGCATTTT.